This T cell receptor (beta chain) was obtained from a study of T cells after yellow fever vaccination. Whole-study results and caveats: FACS-sorted repertoires might harbor abundant contaminating clonotypes from the bulk population.

CDR1 is SGHAT, CDR2 FQNNGV, per germline. The CDR3 spans 14 residues. The V end lost 5 bases, the J end lost 4 bases, and 14 bases lay between the germline ends. A note on this clonotype: Antigen: not known.

A universal primer site and UMIs were added as TCR cDNA was made by 5'RACE template switching. TCRdb used MiXCR to reprocess the 5' RACE reads, holding one entry per CDR3 protein. The repertoire includes fewer than 450,000 distinct CDR3 sequences, approximately 8% of them detected once, and around 17% sits in the top ten. Sequences were derived from PBMCs, sampled 45 days after the first yellow fever vaccination. The rearrangement links TRBV11-2 to TRBJ1-2; a weak D match, TRBD1 (5 bases). The clonotype originates from a young man who received the YFV17D yellow fever vaccine. CDR3 bases: TGTGCCAGCAGCCGATCGACAGAGAGCTATGGCTACACCTTC. This gives the protein CASSRSTESYGYTF. Together with reference TRBV11-2 and TRBJ1-2, the CDR3 gives the full variable domain: EAGVAQSPRYKIIEKRQSVAFWCNPISGHATLYWYQQILGQGPKLLIQFQNNGVVDDSQLPKDRFSAERLKGVDSTLKIQPAKLEDSAVYLCASSRSTESYGYTFGSGTRLTVV.